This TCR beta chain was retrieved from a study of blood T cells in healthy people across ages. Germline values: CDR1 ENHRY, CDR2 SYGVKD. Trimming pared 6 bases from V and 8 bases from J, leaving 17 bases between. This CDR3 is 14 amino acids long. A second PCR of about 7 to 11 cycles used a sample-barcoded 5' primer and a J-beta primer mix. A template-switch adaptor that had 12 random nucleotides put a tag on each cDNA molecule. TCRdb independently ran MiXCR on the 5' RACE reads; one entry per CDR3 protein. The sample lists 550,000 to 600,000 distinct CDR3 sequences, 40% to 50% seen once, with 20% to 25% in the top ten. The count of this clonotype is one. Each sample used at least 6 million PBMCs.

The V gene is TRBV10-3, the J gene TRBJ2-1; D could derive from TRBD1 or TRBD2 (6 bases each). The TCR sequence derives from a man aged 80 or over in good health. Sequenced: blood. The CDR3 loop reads CAIRTGTRGDEQFF. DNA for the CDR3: TGTGCCATCAGGACCGGGACAAGGGGGGATGAGCAGTTCTTC.